This record covers a single TCR beta chain. Its antigen is unidentified. This entry comes from a study of radiotherapy plus CTLA-4 blockade in lung cancer. Across the whole study: Overall, 18% of patients showed an objective response, while roughly 28% attained disease control.

Assay: immunoSEQ multiplex PCR; the TCRdb copy retains only in-frame clones and omits some. The table has more than 30,000 clones, approximately 70% seen once. General study points: An expansion of tumor-derived TCR clones occurred in blood after radiotherapy plus ipilimumab.

Focal radiation plus CTLA-4 blockade with ipilimumab was given to patients with chemo-refractory metastatic non-small-cell lung cancer. CDR1 is MNHNS and CDR2 is SASEGT in the germline V gene. V was cut by 4 bases and J by 9 bases, with 16 bases left in between. This CDR3 comprises 14 residues. The rearrangement links TRBV6-1 to TRBJ1-5; the D is unclear. The source material was peripheral blood, sampled from a patient treated with radiotherapy plus ipilimumab. The origin of this receptor is a human donor with non-small cell lung cancer who had stable disease on radiotherapy plus ipilimumab. The CDR3 spells CASSVGGKSWPQHF. The CDR3 nucleotides read TGTGCCAGCAGTGTAGGAGGAAAATCGTGGCCCCAGCATTTT.